Following are 23 T cell receptor beta chains from one sample sequenced in a study of CD8 T cells in Susac syndrome. An amount of RNA that ranged from about 0.45 to 1 ug was reverse transcribed with random hexamers. TCRdb ran MiXCR on the immunoSEQ multiplex PCR reads and lists one entry per CDR3 protein. This sample carries about 240,000 distinct CDR3 sequences, around 96% of them seen once, and the ten largest clones take 0.08% to 0.11%. Sample: CD4+ T cells from PBMCs. The source is a human donor with Susac syndrome.

The chain uses TRBV30 and TRBJ1-1; maybe TRBD1 (6 bases). The CDR3 is 14 amino acids. Per germline, CDR1 GTSNPN and CDR2 SVGIG (reference sequence). Trimming removed 3 bases at V and 8 bases at J, with 19 bases between. The CDR3 region is CAWRSWGGAAEAFF. The CDR3 coding sequence is TGTGCCTGGAGATCTTGGGGGGGGGCGGCCGAAGCTTTCTTT.

The rearrangement links TRBV24-1 to TRBJ2-1; possibly TRBD1 for D (6 bases). The CDR3 covers 16 residues. Germline V gives CDR1 KGHDR, CDR2 SFDVKD. V was shortened by 0 bases and J by 9 bases, with 17 bases between the two germline ends. The CDR3 loop is CATSDLPRFRTAEQFF. The CDR3, as DNA: TGTGCCACCAGTGATTTGCCCCGGTTTAGGACAGCTGAGCAGTTCTTC.

The chain has TRBV6-6 and TRBJ2-7; D might be TRBD1 (6 bases). CDR3 length: 15 residues. CDR1 MNHNY and CDR2 SVGAGI come from the germline V gene (reference sequence). V was pared by 6 bases and J by 2 bases, with 17 bases between. DNA of the CDR3: TGTGCCAGCAGGCCCGTTAATACAGGGACCTACGAGCAGTACTTC. Protein sequence: CASRPVNTGTYEQYF.

The genes are TRBV7-2 and TRBJ2-3; D not resolved. The V end was cut by 5 bases, the J end by 2 bases, with 11 bases between. CDR3 length: 14 amino acids. Germline V CDR1 and CDR2: SGHTA, FQGNSA. CDR3 DNA sequence: TGTGCCAGCAGCCTAGGAATCAACACAGATACGCAGTATTTT. It encodes CASSLGINTDTQYF.

The chain uses TRBV19 and TRBJ2-7; the D gene could be TRBD1 or TRBD2 (5 bases each). Germline assignment: CDR1 LNHDA and CDR2 SQIVND (reference sequence). This CDR3 comprises 14 residues. The V end lost 2 bases, the J end lost 2 bases, and 10 bases lay between the germline ends. The CDR3 DNA reads TGTGCCAGTAGTATACATGAGGGACCCTACGAGCAGTACTTC. Translation gives CASSIHEGPYEQYF.

This clonotype was picked up a small number of times. The chain joins TRBV29-1 to TRBJ2-3; TRBD2 matches at 7 bases. The CDR3 contains 13 residues. CDR1 and CDR2 (germline): SQVTM, ANQGSEA. The V and J ends lost 4 bases and 2 bases, in that order; junction bases with no gene match: 3. The CDR3 DNA reads TGCAGCGTTGCTCTAGCGGCCACAGATACGCAGTATTTT. This sequence encodes CSVALAATDTQYF.

The rearrangement joins TRBV6-5 to TRBJ2-4; either TRBD1 or TRBD2 may fit D (5 bases each). The CDR3 runs to 13 residues. Germline V lookup: CDR1 MNHEY, CDR2 SVGAGI. V gave up 7 bases and J gave up 9 bases, with 16 bases separating them. The chain's CDR3 is CASTGTRGGIQYF. The CDR3 DNA reads as TGTGCCAGCACCGGGACCCGAGGTGGCATTCAGTACTTC.

V usage is TRBV20-1 and J usage is TRBJ2-1, with 11 bases that match TRBD2. Germline CDR1 DFQATT, CDR2 SNEGSKA (reference sequence). After removal of 6 bases from V and 5 bases from J, the junction contained 6 bases not matched to a gene. The CDR3 contains 14 residues. CDR3 coding DNA: TGCAGTGCAACTAGCGGGAGCCTCAACAATGAGCAGTTCTTC. Amino acid sequence: CSATSGSLNNEQFF.

The chain joins TRBV5-4 to TRBJ2-4; 11 bases fit TRBD1. CDR3 length equals 14 residues. Germline values: CDR1 SGHNT, CDR2 YYREEE (reference sequence). The V segment lost 5 bases and the J segment 8 bases; nucleotides outside the gene matches: 6. This chain's CDR3 is CASRDRGRRDIQYF. CDR3 nucleotide sequence: TGTGCCAGCAGGGACAGGGGGCGCCGAGACATTCAGTACTTC.

The chain joins TRBV5-4 to TRBJ2-5; 8 nucleotides agree with TRBD2. Looked up from germline, CDR1 is SGHNT and CDR2 is YYREEE (reference sequence). V was clipped by 0 bases and J by 7 bases; unmatched bases: 11. The CDR3 spans 16 residues. CDR3 residues: CASSLVGQRAGGTQYF. Here the CDR3 DNA reads TGTGCCAGCAGCTTGGTCGGACAGCGGGCGGGAGGGACCCAGTACTTC.

The chain employs TRBV3-1 and TRBJ2-1, with D maybe TRBD2 (6 bases). The germline V and J ends were trimmed by 4 bases and 4 bases, with 14 bases remaining between them. CDR1 is LGHDT, CDR2 YNNKEL, per germline (reference sequence). The CDR3 runs to 15 residues. The CDR3 DNA follows: TGTGCCAGCAGCCCAACGGGACTCGTATACAATGAGCAGTTCTTC. Amino acid sequence: CASSPTGLVYNEQFF.

This clonotype was detected only once. The rearrangement links TRBV2 to TRBJ1-1; D gene uncertain. The germline CDR1 and CDR2 sequences are SNHLY and FYNNEI. The CDR3 is made up of 13 amino acids. Trimming took 8 bases from V and 5 from J, leaving 15 bases between them. In DNA, the CDR3 is TGTGCCAGCTTAGTCGGGGAATGGACTGAAGCTTTCTTT. Translated: CASLVGEWTEAFF.

V is TRBV4-1 and J is TRBJ1-2; D not certain. This CDR3 spans 14 amino acids. V gave up 4 bases and J gave up 8 bases, with 17 bases separating them. Germline V CDR1 and CDR2: MGHRA, YSYEKL. CDR3 loop: CASSRAGDLRGYTF. CDR3 bases: TGCGCCAGCAGCCGTGCCGGGGATTTGAGGGGCTACACCTTC.

This clonotype has just one count. The CDR3 DNA reads as TGCAGTGCTAGAGTGGGGACAGGAGATCCGAACACTGAAGCTTTCTTT. Translated, it gives CSARVGTGDPNTEAFF. This chain uses TRBV20-1 with TRBJ1-1; 8 bases agree with TRBD1. Germline values: CDR1 DFQATT, CDR2 SNEGSKA (reference sequence). After removal of 1 base from V and 1 base from J, the junction contained 8 bases not matched to a gene. CDR3 length equals 16 residues.

The chain is built from TRBV3-1 and TRBJ2-1; D remains ambiguous. V gave up 3 bases and J gave up 6 bases, with 9 bases separating them. The CDR3 consists of 13 residues. The V gene's germline CDR1 is LGHDT and CDR2 YNNKEL (reference sequence). CDR3 nucleotide sequence: TGTGCCAGCAGCCACACTTTGGCCAATGAGCAGTTCTTC. It codes for CASSHTLANEQFF.

This chain joins TRBV20-1 and TRBJ2-7; D unresolved. Germline values: CDR1 DFQATT, CDR2 SNEGSKA (reference sequence). The CDR3 runs to 12 residues. Trimming removed 3 bases at V and 1 base at J, with 7 bases between. CDR3 in DNA: TGCAGTGCTAGGTTCACGTCCTACGAGCAGTACTTC. This gives the protein CSARFTSYEQYF.

The chain links TRBV6-5 to TRBJ2-7; no clear D. This CDR3 comprises 13 residues. Trimming took off 0 bases at V and 9 bases at J, with 12 bases between the two ends. Germline assignment: CDR1 MNHEY and CDR2 SVGAGI. CDR3 amino acids: CASSYSGPRGQYF. DNA for the CDR3: TGTGCCAGCAGTTACTCGGGTCCGCGAGGGCAGTACTTC.

The chain is built from TRBV7-9 and TRBJ2-1, with TRBD1 matching 7 bases. Germline values: CDR1 SEHNR, CDR2 FQNEAQ (reference sequence). The CDR3 spans 13 residues. The V and J ends lost 5 bases and 8 bases, in that order; junction bases with no gene match: 6. CDR3 loop: CASSERGPDEQFF. CDR3 sequence (DNA): TGTGCCAGCAGCGAGAGGGGGCCGGATGAGCAGTTCTTC.

J is TRBJ2-3 and V is TRBV5-1; D gene uncertain. Germline V gives CDR1 SGHRS, CDR2 YFSETQ. The CDR3 has 13 residues. The V gene lost 4 bases and the J gene lost 6 bases, with 12 bases spanning the gap. CDR3 in DNA: TGCGCCAGCAGCCCCTCCTTAGGGGATACGCAGTATTTT. It translates to CASSPSLGDTQYF.

On this clonotype itself: One end of the junction varies from germline; a read error may be responsible. The chain joins TRBV29-1 to TRBJ1-1; D is perhaps TRBD1 (5 bases). The germline V gene encodes CDR1 SQVTM and CDR2 ANQGSEA. CDR3 length: 12 amino acids. The CDR3 DNA sequence: TGCAGCATTGAAGGTAGCAGGGAACGAGCTTTCTTT. Protein product: CSIEGSRERAFF.

This clonotype was observed once. The chain has TRBV10-3 and TRBJ2-5; 8 nucleotides match TRBD1. V shed 0 bases, J shed 7 bases, and the junction held 4 bases outside the gene matches. The length of the CDR3 is 14 residues. Germline loops: CDR1 ENHRY, CDR2 SYGVKD. The CDR3 spells CAISESTGEATQYF. The CDR3 bases are TGTGCCATCAGTGAGTCGACAGGGGAGGCGACCCAGTACTTC.

The V call is TRBV9, the J call TRBJ2-5; weak D call: TRBD2 (6 bases). V lost 6 bases and J lost 2, with 17 bases in between. CDR3 size: 15 residues. The germline CDR1 and CDR2 sequences are SGDLS and YYNGEE. CDR3 residues: CASTSTPAGQETQYF. CDR3 nucleotides: TGTGCCAGCACCTCCACCCCTGCGGGGCAAGAGACCCAGTACTTC.

The chain uses TRBV4-2 and TRBJ2-1; TRBD2 is a possible D gene (6 bases). The CDR3 runs to 15 residues. Trimming removed 5 bases from V and 6 bases from J, with 17 bases in between. Germline V gene data show CDR1 as LGHNA and CDR2 as YNFKEQ. The CDR3 DNA follows: TGTGCCAGCAGCGAACGCGGCGGGATGGTCAATGAGCAGTTCTTC. This translates into CASSERGGMVNEQFF.